Presented here are 28 T cell receptor beta chains from one specimen sequenced in a study of control samples from healthy donors and cancer patients (TCRdb year 2020). Library preparation was by the immunoSEQ multiplex PCR assay. TCRdb re-hosts the immuneACCESS table, in-frame sequences only. Its copies lack some clones; in the studies checked, an unresolved V gene accounts for under half of them, and the cause for the rest is not known. This sample gives about 160,000 clones in total; roughly 94% of them show up just once. The ten largest account for 8.5% of the sample. The material sequenced was blood. The source of these receptors is a woman aged 40 to 50 in good health.

This chain links TRBV6-6 with TRBJ1-1, with D possibly matching TRBD1 (5 bases). The CDR3 is 14 residues long. Trimming left V 6 bases short and J 4 bases short, with 15 bases between. Germline V gene lookup returns CDR1 MNHNY and CDR2 SVGAGI (reference sequence). CDR3: CASSPPGGITEAFF. The CDR3 DNA sequence: TGTGCCAGCAGCCCACCGGGGGGGATCACTGAAGCTTTCTTT.

V is TRBV25-1 and J is TRBJ1-2; D uncertain. Germline CDR1 is MGHDK and CDR2 is SYGVNS. Trimming cost V 3 bases and J 1 base, with 6 bases left between them. The CDR3 is 13 amino acids. CDR3 amino acids: CASSDAVNYGYTF. The CDR3 region has the DNA TGTGCCAGCAGTGACGCGGTTAACTATGGCTACACCTTC.

The genes are TRBV5-6 and TRBJ2-1; 9 bases are a match to TRBD1. Germline V gives CDR1 SGHDT, CDR2 YYEEEE. CDR3 length equals 17 residues. J lost 3 bases, V lost 4 bases, and 11 bases had no gene match. The CDR3 here is CASSALQGQGLYNEQFF. In nucleotides, the CDR3 is TGTGCCAGCAGCGCATTGCAGGGACAGGGTCTCTACAATGAGCAGTTCTTC.

The chain couples TRBV7-6 to TRBJ1-1; the D gene is possibly TRBD1 (5 bases). Germline V gene sequence: CDR1 SGHVS, CDR2 FNYEAQ. The CDR3 is made up of 14 amino acids. Trimming took off 5 bases at V and 2 bases at J, with 12 bases between the two ends. DNA for the CDR3: TGTGCCAGCAGCATAACCGGGGCAAACACTGAAGCTTTCTTT. This translates into CASSITGANTEAFF.

This clone was seen once. The chain combines TRBV18 with TRBJ2-7; tentative D call: TRBD2 (5 bases). Germline V lookup: CDR1 KGHSH, CDR2 LQKENI. With 3 bases removed from V and 4 bases from J, the gap between germline ends came to 19 bases. The CDR3 consists of 16 residues. The DNA for the CDR3 is TGTGCCAGCTCACCGGAGGTCATCTCGGGTATGTACGAGCAGTACTTC. Amino acid sequence: CASSPEVISGMYEQYF.

The table lists this clone with a count of one. This chain connects TRBV27 to TRBJ1-2; 8 bases are shared with TRBD1. Germline CDR1 MNHEY, CDR2 SMNVEV (reference sequence). The V and J ends lost 5 bases and 3 bases, in that order; junction bases with no gene match: 11. The CDR3 runs 16 residues. Here the CDR3 DNA reads TGTGCCAGCAGTCGAATGTGGACAGGGAGCGACTATGGCTACACCTTC. Translated, it gives CASSRMWTGSDYGYTF.

The genes are TRBV5-1 and TRBJ1-1; 8 nucleotides match TRBD1. Per the germline V gene, CDR1 is SGHRS and CDR2 is YFSETQ. The CDR3 runs 14 residues. V was pared by 2 bases and J by 4 bases, with 4 bases of the junction left unmatched. The CDR3 sequence is CASSFAGGVTEAFF. The CDR3 bases are TGCGCCAGCAGCTTCGCAGGGGGCGTCACTGAAGCTTTCTTT.

The J gene is TRBJ2-7, the V gene TRBV12-3 or TRBV12-4, with no clear D. Trimming took off 3 bases at V and 13 bases at J, with 10 bases between the two ends. The CDR3 is 10 residues long. CDR3 in amino acids: CASSFITSYF. CDR3 coding DNA: TGTGCCAGCAGTTTTATTACGTCATACTTC.

The gene calls are TRBV10-3 and TRBJ1-2, with 11 bases that match TRBD1. Germline V gives CDR1 ENHRY, CDR2 SYGVKD. The J segment lost 6 bases and the V segment lost 10 bases, leaving 13 bases of the junction unmatched. The CDR3 totals 15 residues. CDR3 coding DNA: TGTGCCACTAATTCCTGGGACAGGGGGGTTAATGGCTACACCTTC. As protein: CATNSWDRGVNGYTF.

The V and J genes are TRBV28 and TRBJ1-1; TRBD1 is a possible D gene (6 bases). The CDR3 has 16 residues. Germline-derived CDR1 and CDR2 are MDHEN and SYDVKM. V gave up 4 bases and J gave up 1 base, with 16 bases separating them. The CDR3 loop reads CASSSGNRVANTEAFF. The DNA for the CDR3 is TGTGCCAGCAGTTCAGGCAACAGGGTGGCGAACACTGAAGCTTTCTTT.

The chain uses TRBV6-5 and TRBJ1-2; D gene uncertain. The CDR3 spans 13 residues. Trimming took off 2 bases at V and 4 bases at J, with 8 bases between the two ends. Germline CDR1 is MNHEY and CDR2 is SVGAGI. The CDR3, as DNA: TGTGCCAGCAGTTACAGCCCCGTCTATGGCTACACCTTC. Amino acids: CASSYSPVYGYTF.

The chain combines TRBV3-1 (or the pseudogene TRBV3-2) with TRBJ2-1; D remains ambiguous. V was cut by 4 bases and J by 6 bases, with 13 bases left in between. Germline V gene sequence: CDR1 LGHDT, CDR2 YNNKEL (reference sequence). The CDR3 runs to 14 residues. The CDR3 reads CASSLSLVRNEQFF. The CDR3 nucleotides are TGTGCCAGCAGCCTTAGTCTGGTTCGCAATGAGCAGTTCTTC.

The V and J genes are TRBV7-2 and TRBJ1-1; D not certain. There are 13 residues in the CDR3. Germline values: CDR1 SGHTA, CDR2 FQGNSA. V lost 5 bases, J lost 2 bases, and 9 bases lay in between. The CDR3 sequence is CASSNRANTEAFF. The DNA for the CDR3 is TGTGCCAGCAGCAACCGGGCCAACACTGAAGCTTTCTTT.

The chain recombines TRBV9 with TRBJ2-2; a possible D gene is TRBD2 (6 bases). CDR1 and CDR2 from the germline V gene are SGDLS and YYNGEE. The CDR3 runs 15 residues. Trimming stripped 6 bases from V and 0 bases from J, with 12 bases between. CDR3 sequence reads: CASTDGTSNTGELFF. The CDR3 DNA follows: TGTGCCAGCACTGACGGGACTTCGAACACCGGGGAGCTGTTTTTT.

J is TRBJ1-4 and V is TRBV4-1; no clear D. CDR1 is MGHRA and CDR2 is YSYEKL in the germline V gene. The CDR3 loop spans 16 amino acids. The V end was cut by 1 base, the J end by 3 bases, with 12 bases between. Here the CDR3 DNA reads TGCGCCAGCAGCCAAGCAGGCACCAAGGCTAATGAAAAACTGTTTTTT. This gives the protein CASSQAGTKANEKLFF.

The genes are TRBV7-2 and TRBJ2-4; 11 nucleotides agree with TRBD2. The germline gives CDR1 SGHTA, CDR2 FQGNSA. The trim removed 1 base at V and 6 bases at J, leaving 2 bases unmatched. This CDR3 is 15 amino acids long. The CDR3 bases are TGTGCCAGCAGCTTAGGTGGGACTAGCGGAAACATTCAGTACTTC. Its protein product is CASSLGGTSGNIQYF.

J is TRBJ2-1 and V is TRBV27, with 9 nucleotides matching TRBD1. The trim removed 5 bases at V and 3 bases at J, leaving 8 bases unmatched. Germline V gene data show CDR1 as MNHEY and CDR2 as SMNVEV (reference sequence). This CDR3 contains 16 residues. This CDR3 reads CASSTDRGASYNEQFF. The DNA for the CDR3 is TGTGCCAGCAGTACGGACAGGGGTGCAAGCTACAATGAGCAGTTCTTC.

The DNA of the CDR3 is TGTGCCAGCAGTGATACTGACATCTATGGCTACACCTTC. Its translation: CASSDTDIYGYTF. The chain links TRBV25-1 to TRBJ1-2; D is ambiguous. The CDR3 consists of 13 residues. The V end lost 3 bases, the J end lost 4 bases, and 9 bases lay between the germline ends. The V gene's germline CDR1 is MGHDK and CDR2 SYGVNS.

This sequence joins TRBV7-2 and TRBJ2-6; D is uncertain. CDR3 length: 15 amino acids. The V gene's germline CDR1 is SGHTA and CDR2 FQGNSA. V shed 1 base and J shed 0 bases, with 4 bases lying between them. The CDR3 DNA follows: TGTGCCAGCAGCTTAGTTAGCTCTGGGGCCAACGTCCTGACTTTC. It translates to CASSLVSSGANVLTF. The complete variable domain, with remaining parts taken from reference TRBV7-2 and TRBJ2-6, reads GAGVSQSPSNKVTEKGKDVELRCDPISGHTALYWYRQSLGQGLEFLIYFQGNSAPDKSGLPSDRFSAERTGGSVSTLTIQRTQQEDSAVYLCASSLVSSGANVLTFGAGSRLTVL.

The chain employs TRBV7-2 and TRBJ2-1, with 8 bases matching TRBD2. The CDR3 covers 15 residues. V shed 1 base and J 7 bases; nucleotides not matched to a gene: 6. Germline assignment: CDR1 SGHTA and CDR2 FQGNSA. For the CDR3, the DNA is TGTGCCAGCAGCTTAGAGTCGGGACTAGGAAATGAGCAGTTCTTC. This sequence encodes CASSLESGLGNEQFF.

The V gene is TRBV6-2 or TRBV6-3, the J gene TRBJ2-2; the D gene is possibly TRBD2 (5 bases). CDR3 length: 14 amino acids. V lost 0 bases to trimming and J lost 6 bases, with 8 bases between them. Germline V gene lookup returns CDR1 MNHEY and CDR2 SVGEGT. The CDR3 nucleotides are TGTGCCAGCAGTTACTCGTTTAGCGCCGGGGAGCTGTTTTTT. Protein sequence: CASSYSFSAGELFF.

A single count supports this clone. The chain recombines TRBV2 with TRBJ2-4, with D possibly matching TRBD1 (6 bases). Germline CDR1 and CDR2: SNHLY and FYNNEI. The CDR3 contains 14 residues. Trimming left V 8 bases short and J 6 bases short, with 17 bases between. The CDR3 DNA follows: TGTGCCAGCGGGGACACCCTCGGAGGAAACATTCAGTACTTC. As protein: CASGDTLGGNIQYF.

V is TRBV4-3 and J is TRBJ2-2; D possibly corresponds to TRBD1 (5 bases). Germline CDR1 is LGHNA and CDR2 is YSLEER. Trimming cost V 0 bases and J 3 bases, with 11 bases left between them. The CDR3 runs 16 residues. CDR3 loop: CASSQDLGADTGELFF. The CDR3 DNA is TGCGCCAGCAGCCAAGATTTAGGGGCCGACACCGGGGAGCTGTTTTTT.

The CDR3 protein is CAWDRDRHYGYTF. Written as DNA, the CDR3 is TGTGCCTGGGACAGGGACCGTCACTATGGCTACACCTTC. The rearrangement links TRBV30 to TRBJ1-2; 7 bases fit TRBD1. V trimming: 5 bases; J trimming: 3 bases; junction bases outside the gene matches: 6. CDR3 length: 13 amino acids. CDR1 and CDR2 from the germline V gene are GTSNPN and SVGIG (reference sequence).

The chain joins TRBV3-1 (or the pseudogene TRBV3-2) to TRBJ1-1, with D hard to call. From germline, CDR1 is LGHDT and CDR2 YNNKEL (reference sequence). V was cut by 4 bases and J by 1 base, with 7 bases left in between. This CDR3 spans 13 amino acids. This CDR3 reads CASSPRQNTEAFF. CDR3 sequence (DNA): TGTGCCAGCAGCCCACGACAGAACACTGAAGCTTTCTTT.

The chain uses TRBV11-2 and TRBJ1-6; D is undetermined. The germline CDR1 and CDR2 sequences are SGHAT and FQNNGV. Between the trimmed V and J ends, which lost 3 bases and 6 bases, there was a span of 9 bases. The CDR3 runs 14 residues. This CDR3 reads CASSLGRLNSPLHF. The CDR3 region has the DNA TGTGCCAGCAGCTTGGGGAGACTTAATTCACCCCTCCACTTT.

The chain couples TRBV7-9 to TRBJ2-7; the D call may be TRBD1 or TRBD2 (5 bases each). Trimming left V 0 bases short and J 3 bases short, with 9 bases between. CDR3 length: 14 amino acids. In germline, CDR1 is SEHNR, CDR2 FQNEAQ (reference sequence). The CDR3 DNA sequence: TGTGCCAGCAGCTTAGCTGGGGACCACTACGAGCAGTACTTC. Its protein product is CASSLAGDHYEQYF.

The chain joins TRBV11-2 to TRBJ1-2; weak D call: TRBD1 (5 bases). The CDR3 is made up of 14 amino acids. Germline assignment: CDR1 SGHAT and CDR2 FQNNGV. The germline V and J ends were trimmed by 5 bases and 2 bases, with 12 bases remaining between them. The CDR3 region has the DNA TGTGCCAGCAGCCGGGGACGCGAAAACTATGGCTACACCTTC. It specifies CASSRGRENYGYTF.